This T cell receptor (beta chain) was captured by sequencing in a study of blood T cell repertoires in COVID-19. Whole-study context: T cells, B-cell-depleted T cells, or PBMCs supplied cDNA or gDNA.

The authors' processing: For nucleated cells, counts were estimated from reference gene primer amplification. Clones were read by immunoSEQ multiplex PCR, and TCRdb kept only the in-frame ones, dropping some. The DNA was the basis for D and trimming; V, J and clone size are from that table. The data hold approximately 120,000 clones, with roughly 86% observed a single time. The CDR3 loop spans 16 amino acids. The chain has TRBV21-1 and TRBJ2-7; TRBD2, the table's D call, was not compared with the DNA. TRBV21-1 is classified as a pseudogene. Source material: peripheral blood. This receptor was taken from a woman between 50 and 59 years old who had recovered from COVID-19. CDR3 coding DNA: TGTGCCAGCAGCAAAGCCCCGCGGGATCCGCCCTACGAGCAGTACTTC. Protein sequence: CASSKAPRDPPYEQYF.